The 23 T cell receptor beta chains below all came from one sample that was sequenced in a study of T cell responses to AZD1222 COVID-19 vaccine. Sequenced by immunoSEQ multiplex PCR; TCRdb stores in-frame clones only, minus some. The sample carries 84,000 or so clones, nearly 90% recorded once. Here the sequenced sample was peripheral blood, taken on day 0 of AZD1222 vaccination. These receptors all stem from an adult in good health.

V is TRBV6-5 and J is TRBJ2-7; 10 bases line up with TRBD2. Germline V lookup: CDR1 MNHEY, CDR2 SVGAGI. Trimming at V came to 9 bases and at J to 9 bases, leaving 14 bases not matched to a gene. The CDR3 spans 14 residues. CDR3 in DNA: TGTGCCAGTAAGGCTAGCGGGAGCGTAGAGGGGCAGTACTTC. Protein: CASKASGSVEGQYF.

The chain employs TRBV30 and TRBJ1-2; the D is unclear. The length of the CDR3 is 13 residues. Germline CDR1 GTSNPN, CDR2 SVGIG (reference sequence). Trimming removed 0 bases at V and 7 bases at J, with 12 bases between. CDR3 amino acids: CAWSVEGLGGYTF. The CDR3 coding sequence is TGTGCCTGGAGTGTAGAGGGATTGGGTGGCTACACCTTC.

The chain has TRBV19 and TRBJ1-2; D is uncertain. V dropped 6 bases and J dropped 4 bases, with 18 bases sitting between them. CDR1 and CDR2 from the germline V gene are LNHDA and SQIVND (reference sequence). The CDR3 loop spans 15 amino acids. The CDR3 nucleotides read TGTGCCAGTAGACCACGGACCCCCCTCGCCTATGGCTACACCTTC. As protein: CASRPRTPLAYGYTF.

This chain uses TRBV5-1 with TRBJ1-2; a weak D match, TRBD1 (6 bases). Germline V gene data show CDR1 as SGHRS and CDR2 as YFSETQ. V was trimmed by 5 bases and J by 5 bases, leaving 7 bases between them. This CDR3 has 11 residues. CDR3 in amino acids: CASSQGYGYTF. The CDR3 coding sequence is TGCGCCAGCAGTCAGGGGTATGGCTACACCTTC.

The chain couples TRBV18 to TRBJ1-4; D uncertain. The CDR3 is 15 amino acids. Germline V lookup: CDR1 KGHSH, CDR2 LQKENI. Trimming cost V 3 bases and J 0 bases, with 8 bases left between them. CDR3 DNA: TGTGCCAGCTCACCCGACATGCCAACTAATGAAAAACTGTTTTTT. It is translated as CASSPDMPTNEKLFF.

The chain is built from TRBV11-2 and TRBJ1-3; D gene unclear. The CDR3 contains 14 residues. Trimming removed 1 base from V and 4 bases from J, with 8 bases in between. Germline V lookup: CDR1 SGHAT, CDR2 FQNNGV. The CDR3 loop reads CASSLVRTGNTIYF. DNA for the CDR3: TGTGCCAGCAGCTTAGTTCGAACCGGAAACACCATATATTTT.

The chain employs TRBV28 and TRBJ2-5; the match to TRBD2 covers 12 bases. The length of the CDR3 is 18 residues. V lost 3 bases and J lost 4; bases outside the gene matches: 12. Germline V gene data show CDR1 as MDHEN and CDR2 as SYDVKM. The CDR3 region is CASSFGGTSGYLGETQYF. CDR3 nucleotide sequence: TGTGCCAGCAGTTTTGGTGGGACTAGCGGGTATTTGGGAGAGACCCAGTACTTC.

This rearrangement joins TRBV9 to TRBJ1-6; no clear D gene. V lost 4 bases, J lost 6 bases, and 11 bases lay in between. Germline V gene data show CDR1 as SGDLS and CDR2 as YYNGEE. The CDR3 is made up of 14 amino acids. The CDR3 loop is CASSSRGFNSPLHF. Written as DNA, the CDR3 is TGTGCCAGCAGCAGCAGAGGGTTTAATTCACCCCTCCACTTT.

The rearrangement joins TRBV4-3 to TRBJ1-5, with D unresolved. Germline V lookup: CDR1 LGHNA, CDR2 YSLEER. V lost 0 bases and J 5 bases, leaving 11 bases between the germline ends. The CDR3 covers 15 residues. The CDR3 bases are TGCGCCAGCAGCCAAGATCGAACAGTGGATCAGCCCCAGCATTTT. It codes for CASSQDRTVDQPQHF.

The CDR3 region has the DNA TGTGCCAGCAGCTCCTATAATTCACCCCTCCACTTT. Translating it yields CASSSYNSPLHF. J is TRBJ1-6 and V is TRBV7-2; D remains ambiguous. The germline CDR1 and CDR2 sequences are SGHTA and FQGNSA. This CDR3 contains 12 residues. V was clipped by 4 bases and J by 2 bases, with 0 bases between them.

The chain carries TRBV13 and TRBJ2-6; D is ambiguous. V lost 4 bases and J lost 1, with 8 bases in between. The length of the CDR3 is 15 residues. Germline assignment: CDR1 PRHDT and CDR2 FYEKMQ (reference sequence). The CDR3 is CASSWLGSGANVLTF. CDR3 coding DNA: TGTGCCAGCAGCTGGCTGGGGTCTGGGGCCAACGTCCTGACTTTC.

The V gene is TRBV12-3 or TRBV12-4, the J gene TRBJ2-1, with D unresolved. The CDR3 is 9 amino acids. CDR3 DNA: TGTGCACCCACCCATGAGCAGTTCTTC. It translates to CAPTHEQFF.

This clone is a singleton in its sample. This chain's CDR3 is CASSPSSGRVTGELFF. In nucleotides, the CDR3 is TGCGCCAGCAGTCCCTCTAGCGGGCGAGTCACCGGGGAGCTGTTTTTT. The rearrangement uses TRBV5-1 and TRBJ2-2; 8 positions agree with TRBD2. CDR3 length equals 16 residues. Germline CDR1 reads SGHRS; CDR2 reads YFSETQ. V was pared by 5 bases and J by 4 bases, with 10 bases of the junction left unmatched.

The chain uses TRBV30 and TRBJ1-3; D not certain. Germline CDR1 GTSNPN, CDR2 SVGIG (reference sequence). The ends were cut back, 1 base at V and 0 bases at J, with 7 bases in the middle. The CDR3 has 14 amino acids. Written as DNA, the CDR3 is TGTGCCTGGAGTGCTACCTTCTCTGGAAACACCATATATTTT. Its protein is CAWSATFSGNTIYF.

The chain has TRBV6-1 and TRBJ2-4; D is unresolved. Trimming stripped 3 bases from V and 3 bases from J, with 12 bases between. The length of the CDR3 is 15 residues. Looked up from germline, CDR1 is MNHNS and CDR2 is SASEGT. The DNA for the CDR3 is TGTGCCAGCAGTGAGCCGGGCTTGCGCAAAAACATTCAGTACTTC. Translated, it gives CASSEPGLRKNIQYF.

The gene calls are TRBV29-1 and TRBJ2-7; weak D call: TRBD2 (5 bases). Trimming left V 4 bases short and J 2 bases short, with 12 bases between. The CDR3 runs 13 residues. The germline CDR1 and CDR2 sequences are SQVTM and ANQGSEA. This chain's CDR3 is CSVASGNPYEQYF. The CDR3 region has the DNA TGCAGCGTTGCCTCGGGGAACCCCTACGAGCAGTACTTC.

CDR3 in amino acids: CATSSPSGNHNEQFF. The CDR3 DNA is TGTGCCACCAGCTCCCCTAGCGGGAACCACAATGAGCAGTTCTTC. The J gene is TRBJ2-1, the V gene TRBV15, with 9 positions matching TRBD2. J gave up 5 bases and V 5 bases, and 7 bases lay outside the gene matches. The CDR3 totals 15 residues. Germline V gene data show CDR1 as LNHNV and CDR2 as YYDKDF (reference sequence).

The J gene is TRBJ2-7, the V gene TRBV30; 7 bases are a match to TRBD2. The germline gives CDR1 GTSNPN, CDR2 SVGIG (reference sequence). This CDR3 region has 14 residues. Trimming took 0 bases from V and 7 from J; bases not matched to a gene: 9. The CDR3 is CAWSVASGPGEQYF. As DNA, the CDR3 is TGTGCCTGGAGTGTCGCTAGCGGTCCGGGGGAGCAGTACTTC.

This clone occurred once. The chain uses TRBV19 and TRBJ1-2; the match to TRBD1 covers 10 bases. Trimming took 7 bases from V and 0 from J; bases not matched to a gene: 5. Germline V gene lookup returns CDR1 LNHDA and CDR2 SQIVND (reference sequence). This CDR3 spans 15 amino acids. CDR3 loop: CASTSGTGANYGYTF. The CDR3 DNA follows: TGTGCCAGTACTTCCGGGACAGGGGCTAACTATGGCTACACCTTC.

This chain uses TRBV9 with TRBJ1-3, with D possibly TRBD1 on 6 matching bases. The germline V gene encodes CDR1 SGDLS and CDR2 YYNGEE. The CDR3 length is 14 residues. The V and J ends lost 0 bases and 8 bases respectively, with 12 bases between them. CDR3 sequence: CASSVEVGADTIYF. The CDR3 nucleotides are TGTGCCAGCAGCGTAGAAGTGGGGGCTGACACCATATATTTT.

The chain uses TRBV20-1 and TRBJ2-3; D may be TRBD1 or TRBD2 (5 bases each). From germline, CDR1 is DFQATT and CDR2 SNEGSKA (reference sequence). The CDR3 has 13 residues. Trimming pared 3 bases from V and 3 bases from J, leaving 10 bases between. DNA of the CDR3: TGCAGTGCTAGTGGGACCGGTACAGATACGCAGTATTTT. Its protein product is CSASGTGTDTQYF.

J is TRBJ2-1 and V is TRBV6-4; D is uncertain. V lost 2 bases and J 10 bases, leaving 12 bases between the germline ends. The CDR3 is 13 amino acids. Looked up from germline, CDR1 is MRHNA and CDR2 is SNTAGT. The chain's CDR3 is CASSDGMVEEQFF. For the CDR3, the DNA is TGTGCCAGCAGTGACGGAATGGTTGAGGAGCAGTTCTTC.

The CDR3, as DNA: TGCGCCAGCAGCTTAACAGTAGCAGGGATAGCTAACTATGGCTACACCTTC. Its protein is CASSLTVAGIANYGYTF. V usage is TRBV5-1 and J usage is TRBJ1-2, with TRBD1 as a possible D gene (5 bases). The CDR3 covers 17 residues. Trimming took 2 bases from V and 0 from J, leaving 17 bases between them. Germline V lookup: CDR1 SGHRS, CDR2 YFSETQ.